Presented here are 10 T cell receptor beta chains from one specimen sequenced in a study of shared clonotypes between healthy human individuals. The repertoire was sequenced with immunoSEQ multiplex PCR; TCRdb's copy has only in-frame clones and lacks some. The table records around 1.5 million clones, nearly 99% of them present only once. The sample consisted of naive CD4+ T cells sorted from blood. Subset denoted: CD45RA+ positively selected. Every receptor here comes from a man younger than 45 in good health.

As DNA, the CDR3 is TGCGCCAGCAGTGAGACTAGCGGTCTCACAGATACGCAGTATTTT. It translates to CASSETSGLTDTQYF. The chain employs TRBV10-1 and TRBJ2-3; 8 nucleotides match TRBD2. V shed 2 bases and J 2 bases; nucleotides not matched to a gene: 3. The CDR3 covers 15 residues. In germline, CDR1 is WNHNN, CDR2 SYGVQD (reference sequence).

The chain's CDR3 is CASSDRNTGELFF. Written as DNA, the CDR3 is TGTGCCAGCAGCGACAGAAACACCGGGGAGCTGTTTTTT. V and J are TRBV7-2 and TRBJ2-2, with TRBD1 as a possible D gene (5 bases). Trimming removed 5 bases at V and 2 bases at J, with 6 bases between. The CDR3 is 13 amino acids. Germline V gene sequence: CDR1 SGHTA, CDR2 FQGNSA. Using reference TRBV7-2 and TRBJ2-2 for the parts outside the CDR3, the full variable domain is GAGVSQSPSNKVTEKGKDVELRCDPISGHTALYWYRQSLGQGLEFLIYFQGNSAPDKSGLPSDRFSAERTGGSVSTLTIQRTQQEDSAVYLCASSDRNTGELFFGEGSRLTVL.

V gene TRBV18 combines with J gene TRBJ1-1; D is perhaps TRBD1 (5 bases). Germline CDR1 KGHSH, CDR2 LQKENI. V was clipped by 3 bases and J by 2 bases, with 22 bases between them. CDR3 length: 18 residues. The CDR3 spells CASSPIPGATSRNTEAFF. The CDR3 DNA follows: TGTGCCAGCTCACCCATCCCCGGGGCCACCTCTCGAAACACTGAAGCTTTCTTT. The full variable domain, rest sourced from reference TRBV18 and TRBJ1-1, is NAGVMQNPRHLVRRRGQEARLRCSPMKGHSHVYWYRQLPEEGLKFMVYLQKENIIDESGMPKERFSAEFPKEGPSILRIQQVVRGDSAAYFCASSPIPGATSRNTEAFFGQGTRLTVV.

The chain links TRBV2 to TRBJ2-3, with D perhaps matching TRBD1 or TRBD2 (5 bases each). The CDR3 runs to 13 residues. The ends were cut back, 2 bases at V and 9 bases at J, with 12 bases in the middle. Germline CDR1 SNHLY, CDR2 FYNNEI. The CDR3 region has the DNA TGTGCCAGCAGTGAAACCGACAGAGGGACGCAGTATTTT. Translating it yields CASSETDRGTQYF. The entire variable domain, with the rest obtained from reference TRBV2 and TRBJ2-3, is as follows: EPEVTQTPSHQVTQMGQEVILRCVPISNHLYFYWYRQILGQKVEFLVSFYNNEISEKSEIFDDQFSVERPDGSNFTLKIRSTKLEDSAMYFCASSETDRGTQYFGPGTRLTVL.

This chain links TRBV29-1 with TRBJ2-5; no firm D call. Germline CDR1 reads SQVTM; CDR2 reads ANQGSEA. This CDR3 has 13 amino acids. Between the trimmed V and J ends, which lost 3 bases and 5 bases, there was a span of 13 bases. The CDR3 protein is CSVDFQVSETQYF. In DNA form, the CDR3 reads TGCAGCGTTGATTTTCAGGTTTCGGAGACCCAGTACTTC.

CDR3 coding DNA: TGTGCCAGCAGCGGGGTGCTGGGTCAAGAGACCCAGTACTTC. Its translation: CASSGVLGQETQYF. This chain connects TRBV9 to TRBJ2-5; the D is unclear. The CDR3 totals 14 residues. Looked up from germline, CDR1 is SGDLS and CDR2 is YYNGEE. V dropped 3 bases and J dropped 2 bases, with 11 bases sitting between them. Full variable domain (rest looked up from reference TRBV9 and TRBJ2-5): DSGVTQTPKHLITATGQRVTLRCSPRSGDLSVYWYQQSLDQGLQFLIQYYNGEERAKGNILERFSAQQFPDLHSELNLSSLELGDSALYFCASSGVLGQETQYFGPGTRLLVL.

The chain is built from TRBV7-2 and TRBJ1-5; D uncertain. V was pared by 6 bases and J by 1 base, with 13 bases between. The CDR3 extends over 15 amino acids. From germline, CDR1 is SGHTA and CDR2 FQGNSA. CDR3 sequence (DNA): TGTGCCAGCAGTCAAGTCTCTGGGAGCAATCAGCCCCAGCATTTT. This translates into CASSQVSGSNQPQHF.

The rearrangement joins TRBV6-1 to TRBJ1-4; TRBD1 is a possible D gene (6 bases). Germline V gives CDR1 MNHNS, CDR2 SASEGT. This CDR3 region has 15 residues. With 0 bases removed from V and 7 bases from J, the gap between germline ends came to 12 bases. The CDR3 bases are TGTGCCAGCAGTGAAGCGACAGGTGGTGTTGAAAAACTGTTTTTT. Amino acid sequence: CASSEATGGVEKLFF.

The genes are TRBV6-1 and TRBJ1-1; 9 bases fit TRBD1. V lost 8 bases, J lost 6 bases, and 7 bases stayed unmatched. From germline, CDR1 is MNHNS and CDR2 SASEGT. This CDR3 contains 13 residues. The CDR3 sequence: CASLRQGVSEAFF. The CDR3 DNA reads TGTGCCAGCCTGCGACAGGGGGTCTCTGAAGCTTTCTTT.

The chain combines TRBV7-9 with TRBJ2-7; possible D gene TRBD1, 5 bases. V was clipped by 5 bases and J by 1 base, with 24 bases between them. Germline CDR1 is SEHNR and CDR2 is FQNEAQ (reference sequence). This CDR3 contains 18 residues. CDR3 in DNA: TGTGCCAGCAGCCGAGTTTTACAGGCGCCAAGGGGTTCCTACGAGCAGTACTTC. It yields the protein CASSRVLQAPRGSYEQYF.